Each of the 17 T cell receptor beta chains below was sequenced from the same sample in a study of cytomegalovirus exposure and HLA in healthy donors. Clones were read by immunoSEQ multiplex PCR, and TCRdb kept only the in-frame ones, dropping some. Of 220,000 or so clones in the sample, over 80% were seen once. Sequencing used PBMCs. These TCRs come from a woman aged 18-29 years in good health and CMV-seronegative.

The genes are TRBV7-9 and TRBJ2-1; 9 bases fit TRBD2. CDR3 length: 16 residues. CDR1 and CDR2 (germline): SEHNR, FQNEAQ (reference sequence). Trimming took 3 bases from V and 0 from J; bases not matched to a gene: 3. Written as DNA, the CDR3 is TGTGCCAGCAGCTTCCTGGGACTAGCCTCCTACAATGAGCAGTTCTTC. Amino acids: CASSFLGLASYNEQFF.

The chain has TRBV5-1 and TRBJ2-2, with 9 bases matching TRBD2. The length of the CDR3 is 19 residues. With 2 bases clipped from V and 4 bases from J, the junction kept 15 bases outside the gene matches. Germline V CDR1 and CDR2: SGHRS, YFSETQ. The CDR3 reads CASSFLIAGERGSTGELFF. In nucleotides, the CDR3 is TGCGCCAGCAGCTTCCTCATAGCGGGAGAGAGGGGCAGCACCGGGGAGCTGTTTTTT.

The CDR3 DNA follows: TGTGCCCACGGGGGGAACACTGAAGCTTTCTTT. It encodes CAHGGNTEAFF. V is TRBV6-1 and J is TRBJ1-1, with D tentatively TRBD1 (5 bases). V dropped 11 bases and J dropped 1 base, with 8 bases sitting between them. The length of the CDR3 is 11 residues. CDR1 MNHNS and CDR2 SASEGT come from the germline V gene.

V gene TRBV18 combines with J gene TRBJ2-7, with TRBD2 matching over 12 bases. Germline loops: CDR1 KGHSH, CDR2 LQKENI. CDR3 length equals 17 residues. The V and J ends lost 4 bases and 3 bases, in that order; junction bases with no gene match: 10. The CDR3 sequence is CASSRTSGTFRGYEQYF. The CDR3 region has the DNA TGTGCCAGCTCACGGACTAGCGGGACCTTCAGGGGCTACGAGCAGTACTTC. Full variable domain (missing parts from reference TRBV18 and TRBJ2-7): NAGVMQNPRHLVRRRGQEARLRCSPMKGHSHVYWYRQLPEEGLKFMVYLQKENIIDESGMPKERFSAEFPKEGPSILRIQQVVRGDSAAYFCASSRTSGTFRGYEQYFGPGTRLTVT.

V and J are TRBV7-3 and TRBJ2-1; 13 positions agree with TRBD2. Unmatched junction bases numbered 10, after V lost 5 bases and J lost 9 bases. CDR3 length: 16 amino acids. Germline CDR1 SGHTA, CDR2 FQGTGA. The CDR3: CASSRSGTSGTTEQFF. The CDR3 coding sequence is TGTGCCAGCAGCCGTTCAGGGACTAGCGGGACGACTGAGCAGTTCTTC.

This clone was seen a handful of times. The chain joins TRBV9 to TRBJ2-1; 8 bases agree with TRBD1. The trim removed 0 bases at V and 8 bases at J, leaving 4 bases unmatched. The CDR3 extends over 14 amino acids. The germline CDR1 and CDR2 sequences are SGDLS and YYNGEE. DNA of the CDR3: TGTGCCAGCAGCGTAGGGACAGGGATCGATGAGCAGTTCTTC. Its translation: CASSVGTGIDEQFF.

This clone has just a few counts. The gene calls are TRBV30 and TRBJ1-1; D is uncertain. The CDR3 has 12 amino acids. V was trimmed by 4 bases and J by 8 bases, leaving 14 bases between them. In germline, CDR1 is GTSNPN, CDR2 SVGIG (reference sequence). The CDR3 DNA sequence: TGTGCCTGGAAAGTGGGCAGAAAAGAAGCTTTCTTT. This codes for CAWKVGRKEAFF.

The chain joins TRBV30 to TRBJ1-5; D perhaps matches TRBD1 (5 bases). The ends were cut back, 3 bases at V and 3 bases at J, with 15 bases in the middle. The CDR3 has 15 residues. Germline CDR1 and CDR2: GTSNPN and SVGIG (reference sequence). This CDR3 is CAWRHAVGVNQPQHF. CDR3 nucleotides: TGTGCCTGGAGACATGCGGTAGGGGTCAATCAGCCCCAGCATTTT.

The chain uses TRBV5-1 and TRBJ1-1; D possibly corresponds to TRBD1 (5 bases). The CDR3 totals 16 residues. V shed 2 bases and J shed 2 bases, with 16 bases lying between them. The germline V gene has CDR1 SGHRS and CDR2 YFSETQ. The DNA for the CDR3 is TGCGCCAGCAGCTTCTCTGCGGGGGTCGGTAACACTGAAGCTTTCTTT. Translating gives CASSFSAGVGNTEAFF.

This CDR3 is CAISLDREGYGYTF. In nucleotides, the CDR3 is TGTGCCATCAGTCTGGACAGGGAGGGCTATGGCTACACCTTC. The chain uses TRBV10-3 and TRBJ1-2; 8 bases map to TRBD1. Germline V gene sequence: CDR1 ENHRY, CDR2 SYGVKD. The CDR3 loop spans 14 amino acids. Trimming took 5 bases from V and 4 from J; bases not matched to a gene: 6.

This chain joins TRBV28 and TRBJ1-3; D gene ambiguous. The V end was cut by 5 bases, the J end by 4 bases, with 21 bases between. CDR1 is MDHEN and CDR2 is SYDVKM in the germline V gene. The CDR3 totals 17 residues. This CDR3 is CASSGPGSDFFGNTIYF. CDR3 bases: TGTGCCAGCAGTGGCCCTGGGAGCGACTTCTTCGGAAACACCATATATTTT. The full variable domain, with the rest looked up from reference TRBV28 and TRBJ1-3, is DVKVTQSSRYLVKRTGEKVFLECVQDMDHENMFWYRQDPGLGLRLIYFSYDVKMKEKGDIPEGYSVSREKKERFSLILESASTNQTSMYLCASSGPGSDFFGNTIYFGEGSWLTVV.

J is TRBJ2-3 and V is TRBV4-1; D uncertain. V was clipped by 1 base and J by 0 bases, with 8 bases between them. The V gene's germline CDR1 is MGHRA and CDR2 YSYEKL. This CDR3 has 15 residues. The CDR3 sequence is CASSQAATSTDTQYF. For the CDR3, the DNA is TGCGCCAGCAGCCAAGCAGCGACTAGCACAGATACGCAGTATTTT.

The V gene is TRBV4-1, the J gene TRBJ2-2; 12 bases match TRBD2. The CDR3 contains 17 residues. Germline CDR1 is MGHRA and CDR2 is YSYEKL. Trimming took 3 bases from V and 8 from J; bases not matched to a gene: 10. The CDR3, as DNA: TGCGCCAGCAGCCATTCAGTGACTAGCGGGAGAGGGGGGGAGCTGTTTTTT. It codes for CASSHSVTSGRGGELFF.

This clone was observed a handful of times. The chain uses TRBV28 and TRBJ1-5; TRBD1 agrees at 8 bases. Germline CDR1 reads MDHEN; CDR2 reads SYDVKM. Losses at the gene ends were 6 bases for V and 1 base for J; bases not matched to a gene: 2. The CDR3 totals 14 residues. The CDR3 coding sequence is TGTGCCAGCAGAACAGGGGGGAGCAATCAGCCCCAGCATTTT. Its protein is CASRTGGSNQPQHF.

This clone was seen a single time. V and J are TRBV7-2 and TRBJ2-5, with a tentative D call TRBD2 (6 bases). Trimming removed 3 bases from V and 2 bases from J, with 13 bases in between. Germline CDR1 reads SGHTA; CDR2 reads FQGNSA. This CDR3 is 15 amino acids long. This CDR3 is CASSFSSGGQETQYF. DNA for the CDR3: TGTGCCAGCAGCTTTAGTTCTGGGGGGCAAGAGACCCAGTACTTC.

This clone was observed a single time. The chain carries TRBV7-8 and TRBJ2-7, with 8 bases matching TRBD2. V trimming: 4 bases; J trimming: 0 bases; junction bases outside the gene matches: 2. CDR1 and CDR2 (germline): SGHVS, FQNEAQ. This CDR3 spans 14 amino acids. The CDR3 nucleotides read TGTGCCAGCAGCTGGAGCGGGAGCTCCTACGAGCAGTACTTC. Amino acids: CASSWSGSSYEQYF. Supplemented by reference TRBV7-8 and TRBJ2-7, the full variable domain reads GAGVSQSPRYKVAKRGQDVALRCDPISGHVSLFWYQQALGQGPEFLTYFQNEAQLDKSGLPSDRFFAERPEGSVSTLKIQRTQQEDSAVYLCASSWSGSSYEQYFGPGTRLTVT.

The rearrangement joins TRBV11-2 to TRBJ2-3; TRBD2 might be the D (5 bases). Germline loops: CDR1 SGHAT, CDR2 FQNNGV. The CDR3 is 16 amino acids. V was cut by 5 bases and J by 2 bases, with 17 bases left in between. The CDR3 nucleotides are TGTGCCAGCAGCCCCAGAGGAGGCGCCTCCACAGATACGCAGTATTTT. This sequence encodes CASSPRGGASTDTQYF.